Sequencing of this T cell receptor beta chain was carried out in a study of blood T cells in healthy people across ages. Germline CDR1 and CDR2: SQVTM and ANQGSEA. The germline V and J ends were trimmed by 7 bases and 7 bases, with 25 bases remaining between them. The CDR3 is made up of 16 amino acids. The use of a sample-barcoded 5' primer and a J-beta primer mix characterized a second PCR of 7 to 11 cycles. Via MiXCR, TCRdb re-called the 5' RACE reads, giving one row per CDR3 protein. The table includes about 930,000 distinct CDR3 sequences, roughly 28% detected once. This clonotype was seen a handful of times. The data also belong to a second study, concerning T cells of mothers and their children.

The sequencing sample was made of blood. J is TRBJ1-4 and V is TRBV29-1; D is perhaps TRBD1 (5 bases). This sequence was found in a woman aged 40 to 55 in good health. CDR3 protein: CSANDGTTRGGEKLFF. CDR3 nucleotide sequence: TGCAGCGCCAACGACGGGACCACAAGGGGAGGTGAAAAACTGTTTTTT.